This entry lists 14 T cell receptor beta chains sequenced from one sample in a study of T-cell memory formation after mild COVID-19. TCRdb passed the 5' RACE reads through MiXCR, listing each CDR3 protein once. Of some 86,000 distinct CDR3 sequences listed, approximately 25% were seen once; the top ten hold around 40%. The specimen was PBMCs or a T cell subset sorted from them (not recorded which). These receptors all stem from a man aged 18 to 29 who had mild COVID-19 (a few samples of this study predate the infection). Cell type and time point are not known.

V gene TRBV7-9 combines with J gene TRBJ2-7; possibly TRBD1 for D (6 bases). CDR1 SEHNR and CDR2 FQNEAQ come from the germline V gene (reference sequence). The V and J ends lost 8 bases and 5 bases respectively, with 13 bases between them. The CDR3 totals 12 residues. The CDR3 bases are TGTGCCAGCGCACATGGGGGCCACGAGCAGTACTTC. Its protein is CASAHGGHEQYF.

The table lists this clonotype with a count of one. The rearrangement uses TRBV28 and TRBJ2-3, with a weak D call TRBD2 (6 bases). Trimming shortened V by 3 bases and J by 0 bases, and 10 bases separated the two germline ends. This CDR3 contains 15 residues. CDR1 MDHEN and CDR2 SYDVKM come from the germline V gene. This CDR3 is CASSFLTRSTDTQYF. For the CDR3, the DNA is TGTGCCAGCAGTTTTCTGACTAGAAGCACAGATACGCAGTATTTT. Full variable domain (missing parts from reference TRBV28 and TRBJ2-3): DVKVTQSSRYLVKRTGEKVFLECVQDMDHENMFWYRQDPGLGLRLIYFSYDVKMKEKGDIPEGYSVSREKKERFSLILESASTNQTSMYLCASSFLTRSTDTQYFGPGTRLTVL.

The chain has TRBV6-5 and TRBJ2-2, with TRBD2 identical over 10 bases. Per the germline V gene, CDR1 is MNHEY and CDR2 is SVGAGI. Losses at the gene ends were 6 bases for V and 6 bases for J; bases not matched to a gene: 4. The CDR3 consists of 14 residues. The CDR3 bases are TGTGCCAGCAGCTCGAGCGGGGGGGCCGGGGAGCTGTTTTTT. Encoded protein: CASSSSGGAGELFF.

The rearrangement links TRBV20-1 to TRBJ1-2; no clear D. With 6 bases removed from V and 4 bases from J, the gap between germline ends came to 9 bases. The CDR3 spans 11 residues. Germline loops: CDR1 DFQATT, CDR2 SNEGSKA (reference sequence). The CDR3 DNA reads TGCAGTGCCAGGACGGTCTATGGCTACACCTTC. This sequence encodes CSARTVYGYTF.

This clonotype was seen repeatedly, ten times or more. This chain connects TRBV7-6 to TRBJ2-7; D is perhaps TRBD1 (6 bases). Trimming removed 3 bases from V and 1 base from J, with 13 bases in between. CDR1 and CDR2 (germline): SGHVS, FNYEAQ. This CDR3 contains 15 residues. CDR3 coding DNA: TGTGCCAGCAGCTTCAGGGGTTCAGGATCCTACGAGCAGTACTTC. It specifies CASSFRGSGSYEQYF.

V is TRBV12-3 or TRBV12-4 and J is TRBJ1-2; D not resolved. CDR3 length equals 11 residues. V gave up 3 bases and J gave up 7 bases, with 6 bases separating them. CDR3 residues: CASSFTRGYTF. DNA of the CDR3: TGTGCCAGCAGTTTCACGCGTGGCTACACCTTC.

This clonotype has at least ten counts. This chain links TRBV28 with TRBJ2-3; 15 bases agree with TRBD2. The V gene's germline CDR1 is MDHEN and CDR2 SYDVKM. Germline trimming cut 7 bases from V and 3 bases from J; bases unmatched to any gene: 8. CDR3 length: 17 amino acids. CDR3 amino acids: CASKPGLAGGGTDTQYF. Written as DNA, the CDR3 is TGTGCCAGCAAACCGGGACTAGCGGGGGGAGGTACAGATACGCAGTATTTT.

This clonotype was recorded a few times. The chain combines TRBV5-1 with TRBJ2-3; a possible D gene is TRBD1 (5 bases). The CDR3 sequence is 16 residues long. Germline V lookup: CDR1 SGHRS, CDR2 YFSETQ. Trimming shortened V by 3 bases and J by 4 bases, and 18 bases separated the two germline ends. CDR3 in DNA: TGCGCCAGCAGCTCTGCCTCCGGGTCCAGGGCAGATACGCAGTATTTT. This translates into CASSSASGSRADTQYF.

This clonotype was detected a few times. The genes are TRBV6-5 and TRBJ2-1; TRBD1 agrees at 9 bases. Losses at the gene ends were 6 bases for V and 9 bases for J; bases not matched to a gene: 15. The CDR3 sequence is 16 residues long. Germline V lookup: CDR1 MNHEY, CDR2 SVGAGI. CDR3 region: CASRTGPGQGRGEQFF. In DNA form, the CDR3 reads TGTGCCAGCAGAACGGGCCCGGGACAGGGACGGGGTGAGCAGTTCTTC.

In its sample, this clonotype was seen a few times. J is TRBJ2-7 and V is TRBV7-2; D not certain. V dropped 7 bases and J dropped 0 bases, with 10 bases sitting between them. The CDR3 is 13 residues long. The germline gives CDR1 SGHTA, CDR2 FQGNSA. The DNA of the CDR3 is TGTGCCAGCACCTCCCATCCCTCCTACGAGCAGTACTTC. Translation: CASTSHPSYEQYF.

This clonotype has just a few counts. This chain uses TRBV5-1 with TRBJ1-1; D perhaps matches TRBD1 (5 bases). This CDR3 is 15 amino acids long. Germline V gives CDR1 SGHRS, CDR2 YFSETQ. Deletions cut 3 bases from V and 4 bases from J, with 16 bases between. CDR3 nucleotide sequence: TGCGCCAGCAGCTACGCGGGGGACCGCTTCACTGAAGCTTTCTTT. This codes for CASSYAGDRFTEAFF. Filled out from reference TRBV5-1 and TRBJ1-1, the complete variable domain reads KAGVTQTPRYLIKTRGQQVTLSCSPISGHRSVSWYQQTPGQGLQFLFEYFSETQRNKGNFPGRFSGRQFSNSRSEMNVSTLELGDSALYLCASSYAGDRFTEAFFGQGTRLTVV.

The J gene is TRBJ2-1, the V gene TRBV29-1; D is possibly TRBD1 (6 bases). Trimming took 4 bases from V and 6 from J, leaving 10 bases between them. Germline lookup yields CDR1 SQVTM and CDR2 ANQGSEA. This CDR3 is built from 12 residues. The CDR3, as DNA: TGCAGCGTTGTTTCGGACAGCAATGAGCAGTTCTTC. The encoded protein is CSVVSDSNEQFF.

The chain couples TRBV7-9 to TRBJ1-1, with unresolved D. Germline CDR1 is SEHNR and CDR2 is FQNEAQ (reference sequence). Trimming cost V 9 bases and J 5 bases, with 10 bases left between them. The CDR3 has 11 residues. DNA of the CDR3: TGTGCCAGTGGGTCGTATACTGAAGCTTTCTTT. Encoded protein: CASGSYTEAFF.

At least ten counts were recorded for this clonotype. The rearrangement uses TRBV10-3 and TRBJ2-1; D is undetermined. The CDR3 spans 15 residues. CDR1 and CDR2 from the germline V gene are ENHRY and SYGVKD. Trimming stripped 3 bases from V and 3 bases from J, with 12 bases between. CDR3: CAISDRPGGYNEQFF. The DNA for the CDR3 is TGTGCCATCAGTGATCGTCCGGGCGGCTACAATGAGCAGTTCTTC.